This entry lists 2 T cell receptor beta chains sequenced from one sample in a study of identical twins. One entry per CDR3 protein, called by TCRdb with MiXCR from the 5' RACE reads. The table has hundreds of thousands of distinct CDR3 sequences, around a sixth seen once. The data were also submitted as part of a second study, on T cells expressing NK-cell markers.

The source material was PBMCs. These TCRs come from a woman under 30 in good health.

The rearrangement joins TRBV6-1 to TRBJ2-1; D is undetermined. Germline V gene lookup returns CDR1 MNHNS and CDR2 SASEGT. This CDR3 is 10 amino acids long. Trimming cost V 3 bases and J 9 bases, with 3 bases left between them. CDR3 amino acids: CASSEGEQFF. In nucleotides, the CDR3 is TGTGCCAGCAGTGAGGGTGAGCAGTTCTTC.

The chain has TRBV20-1 and TRBJ1-1; 8 nucleotides line up with TRBD1. Losses at the gene ends were 0 bases for V and 3 bases for J; bases not matched to a gene: 3. CDR1 and CDR2 (germline): DFQATT, SNEGSKA (reference sequence). The CDR3 length is 14 residues. CDR3 coding DNA: TGCAGTGCTAGAGACCCACAGGGGGACACTGAAGCTTTCTTT. Its translation is CSARDPQGDTEAFF.